The next 7 T cell receptor beta chains were all read from a single sample in a study of blood T cell repertoires in COVID-19. Assay: immunoSEQ multiplex PCR; the TCRdb copy retains only in-frame clones and omits some. The repertoire holds 250,000 or so clones, with roughly 88% as singletons. The sequencing sample was made of PBMCs or T cells enriched from blood (not recorded which). Receptors originate from a woman in her thirties or forties who had been exposed to COVID-19.

The CDR3 coding sequence is TGTGCCAGAGGGACAGGGGAAGAAAATTCACCCCTCCACTTT. Amino acid sequence: CARGTGEENSPLHF. This chain uses TRBV2 with TRBJ1-6; the match to TRBD1 covers 10 bases. From germline, CDR1 is SNHLY and CDR2 FYNNEI. This CDR3 region has 14 residues. With V trimmed by 9 bases and J by 7 bases, 6 bases remained unmatched.

Comments on this clone: Other nucleotide sequences in the sample specify the same CDR3. The rearrangement links TRBV9 to TRBJ2-5, with D possibly TRBD1 on 5 matching bases. The CDR3 length is 14 residues. The V gene's germline CDR1 is SGDLS and CDR2 YYNGEE. The V and J ends lost 3 bases and 5 bases respectively, with 14 bases between them. The CDR3 loop is CASSGAAGLETQYF. CDR3 coding DNA: TGTGCCAGCAGCGGCGCCGCAGGGTTGGAGACCCAGTACTTC.

The rearrangement links TRBV4-2 to TRBJ1-6, with TRBD1 matching over 9 bases. Looked up from germline, CDR1 is LGHNA and CDR2 is YNFKEQ. The trim removed 4 bases at V and 8 bases at J, leaving 9 bases unmatched. This CDR3 has 16 amino acids. CDR3 amino acids: CASSLTQTGGHSPLHF. The DNA for the CDR3 is TGTGCCAGCAGCCTAACGCAGACAGGGGGGCATTCACCCCTCCACTTT.

This chain connects TRBV30 to TRBJ1-5; TRBD1 aligns across 7 bases. The CDR3 spans 15 residues. V was pared by 0 bases and J by 3 bases, with 5 bases of the junction left unmatched. Germline V CDR1 and CDR2: GTSNPN, SVGIG (reference sequence). CDR3 residues: CAWSVRDRDNQPQHF. The CDR3 DNA sequence: TGTGCCTGGAGTGTAAGGGACAGAGACAATCAGCCCCAGCATTTT.

The genes are TRBV6-5 and TRBJ1-2; the D is unclear. CDR1 is MNHEY and CDR2 is SVGAGI in the germline V gene. V lost 0 bases to trimming and J lost 8 bases, with 13 bases between them. The CDR3 runs 14 residues. In DNA form, the CDR3 reads TGTGCCAGCAGTTACTCGTCCGGGTATGAAGGCTACACCTTC. Its translation: CASSYSSGYEGYTF.

The table lists this clone with a few counts. The genes are TRBV5-4 and TRBJ2-1; possibly TRBD2 for D (5 bases). Trimming pared 0 bases from V and 7 bases from J, leaving 11 bases between. From germline, CDR1 is SGHNT and CDR2 YYREEE (reference sequence). This CDR3 has 14 amino acids. Written as DNA, the CDR3 is TGTGCCAGCAGCTTGGGGGGTAGCGCGAATGAGCAGTTCTTC. It encodes CASSLGGSANEQFF.

This clone has a single count. The rearrangement joins TRBV3-1 (or the pseudogene TRBV3-2) to TRBJ1-2, with no clear D. V was cut by 1 base and J by 7 bases, with 10 bases left in between. CDR1 and CDR2 (germline): LGHDT, YNNKEL (reference sequence). The CDR3 contains 13 residues. The CDR3 nucleotides are TGTGCCAGCAGCCAAGGGGTGAGGGCTGGCTACACCTTC. Its protein is CASSQGVRAGYTF.